The clone carrying this T cell receptor (beta chain) was found a few times. The antigen remains undetermined. This entry comes from a study of T cell responses to AZD1222 COVID-19 vaccine. Notes on the study in general: Increased Spike-specific TCR breadth and depth were observed after two AZD1222 doses. Clonal diversity was possibly underestimated; the donors were predominantly white British and more often female. Unmutated variant regions are reportedly targeted by nearly half of spike-specific TCRs.

V lost 5 bases, J lost 2 bases, and 8 bases lay in between. Germline CDR1 is SGHRS and CDR2 is YFSETQ. CDR3 length equals 13 residues. The protocol was immunoSEQ multiplex PCR, while the TCRdb copy is restricted to in-frame clones and leaves out a portion. The profile shows around 110,000 clones, 85% to 95% of them singletons. The chain has TRBV5-1 and TRBJ1-5; no clear D. This sample comprised peripheral blood, obtained on day 0 of AZD1222 vaccination. This clonotype was obtained from an adult in good health. The CDR3 DNA is TGCGCCAGCAGTCCTTTAGGCAATCAGCCCCAGCATTTT. Protein sequence: CASSPLGNQPQHF.